The T cell receptor (beta chain) under discussion was sequenced for a study of blood T cells in healthy people across ages. Study observations and caveats: It was not known whether donors were CMV positive (a possible confounder of expanded clonotype changes). More naive CD4+ cells and higher diversity marked long-lived donors relative to aged donors. With age, beta diversity per million T cells declined roughly linearly, significantly by roughly 40.

A second PCR of about 6 to 11 cycles used a sample-barcoded 5' primer and a J-beta primer mix. All samples yielded 2.5 million or more CDR3-containing paired-end reads. TCRdb recomputed calls from the 5' RACE reads with MiXCR, one row per CDR3 protein. This table holds more than 700,000 distinct CDR3 sequences, about half found once. In germline, CDR1 is SQVTM, CDR2 ANQGSEA. The CDR3 runs 12 residues. Between the trimmed V and J ends, which lost 6 bases and 5 bases, there was a span of 13 bases. This clonotype appeared many times. Its antigen is as yet unknown. This rearrangement joins TRBV29-1 to TRBJ2-5; no definite D call. Source material: blood. The receptor was derived from a man older than 75 in good health. The CDR3 DNA sequence: TGCAGCGTGTGTCCCCAGAGGGAGACCCAGTACTTC. Protein product: CSVCPQRETQYF.